Listed here are 3 T cell receptor beta chains from one sample, sequenced in a study of cytomegalovirus exposure and HLA in healthy donors. Only in-frame clones appear in the TCRdb table, and some are missing; sequencing was by immunoSEQ multiplex PCR. This sample has tens of thousands of clones, with 95% found just once. Sequencing was done on a sample of PBMCs. Receptor source: a woman in her late teens or twenties in good health and CMV-seropositive.

This sequence joins TRBV7-9 and TRBJ1-1; 11 bases map to TRBD1. Trimming removed 3 bases from V and 6 bases from J; junction bases left unmatched: 6. The CDR3 sequence is 15 residues long. Germline CDR1 SEHNR, CDR2 FQNEAQ (reference sequence). Here the CDR3 DNA reads TGTGCCAGCAGCTTTTCACGGGACAGGGGGGCTGAAGCTTTCTTT. Its translation is CASSFSRDRGAEAFF.

This chain joins TRBV6-6 and TRBJ2-5; D is unresolved. The CDR3 has 12 amino acids. CDR1 MNHNY and CDR2 SVGAGI come from the germline V gene (reference sequence). The ends were cut back, 5 bases at V and 4 bases at J, with 8 bases in the middle. CDR3 DNA: TGTGCCAGCAGTGCCCCCGGAGAGACCCAGTACTTC. Encoded protein: CASSAPGETQYF.

Written as DNA, the CDR3 is TGTGCCAGCAGCCAATTTCTCGATGGAGGCAGAGCCAAAAACATTCAGTACTTC. This codes for CASSQFLDGGRAKNIQYF. J is TRBJ2-4 and V is TRBV7-2, with D perhaps TRBD2 (5 bases). The germline V gene encodes CDR1 SGHTA and CDR2 FQGNSA. Trimming took 5 bases from V and 0 from J, leaving 20 bases between them. This CDR3 region has 18 residues.